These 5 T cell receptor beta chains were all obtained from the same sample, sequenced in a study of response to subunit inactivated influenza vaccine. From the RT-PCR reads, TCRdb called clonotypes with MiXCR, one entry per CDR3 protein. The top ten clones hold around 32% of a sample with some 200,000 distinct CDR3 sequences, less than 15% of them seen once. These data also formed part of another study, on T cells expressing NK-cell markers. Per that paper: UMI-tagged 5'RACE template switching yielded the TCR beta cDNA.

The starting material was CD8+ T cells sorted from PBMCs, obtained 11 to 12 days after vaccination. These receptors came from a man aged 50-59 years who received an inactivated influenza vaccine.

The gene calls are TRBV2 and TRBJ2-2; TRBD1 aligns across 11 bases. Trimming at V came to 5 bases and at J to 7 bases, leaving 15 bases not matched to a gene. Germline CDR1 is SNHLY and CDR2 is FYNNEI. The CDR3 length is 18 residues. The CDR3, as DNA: TGTGCCAGCAGTAGGGACAGGGGGACCTCCTCCGAAGTCGGGGAGCTGTTTTTT. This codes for CASSRDRGTSSEVGELFF.

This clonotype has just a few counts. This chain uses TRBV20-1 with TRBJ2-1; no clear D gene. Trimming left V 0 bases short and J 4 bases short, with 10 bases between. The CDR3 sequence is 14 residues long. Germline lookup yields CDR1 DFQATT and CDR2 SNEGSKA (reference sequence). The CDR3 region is CSARERAGYNEQFF. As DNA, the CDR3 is TGCAGTGCTAGAGAGCGAGCTGGATACAATGAGCAGTTCTTC.

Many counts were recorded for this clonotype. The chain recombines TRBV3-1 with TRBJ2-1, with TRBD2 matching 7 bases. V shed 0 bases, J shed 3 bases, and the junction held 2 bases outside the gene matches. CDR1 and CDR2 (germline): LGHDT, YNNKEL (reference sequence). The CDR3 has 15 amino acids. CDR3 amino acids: CASSQELAVYNEQFF. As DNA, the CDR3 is TGTGCCAGCAGCCAAGAGCTAGCGGTCTACAATGAGCAGTTCTTC.

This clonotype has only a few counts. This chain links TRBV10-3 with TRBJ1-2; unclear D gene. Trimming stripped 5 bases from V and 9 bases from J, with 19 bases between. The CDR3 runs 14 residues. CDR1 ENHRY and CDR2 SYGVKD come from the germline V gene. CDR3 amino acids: CAISSSAATMSYTF. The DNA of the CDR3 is TGTGCCATCAGTTCTTCCGCGGCGACTATGAGCTACACCTTC.

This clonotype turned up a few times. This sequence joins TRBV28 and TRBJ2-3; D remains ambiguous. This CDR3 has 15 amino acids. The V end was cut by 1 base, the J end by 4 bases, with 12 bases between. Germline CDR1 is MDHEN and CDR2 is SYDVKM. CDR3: CASSLLGGRADTQYF. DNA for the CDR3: TGTGCCAGCAGTTTATTGGGCGGCAGAGCAGATACGCAGTATTTT. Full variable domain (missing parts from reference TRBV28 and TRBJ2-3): DVKVTQSSRYLVKRTGEKVFLECVQDMDHENMFWYRQDPGLGLRLIYFSYDVKMKEKGDIPEGYSVSREKKERFSLILESASTNQTSMYLCASSLLGGRADTQYFGPGTRLTVL.